These 11 T cell receptor beta chains came from one sample sequenced in a study of cytomegalovirus exposure and HLA in healthy donors. The PCR used 60 Vbeta and 13 Jbeta primers. The data were produced by immunoSEQ multiplex PCR, yet TCRdb's version contains in-frame clones alone and is incomplete. The sample has 100,000 to 150,000 clones, 77% seen once. Sequenced material: PBMCs. The receptors were gathered from a male donor in good health and CMV-seropositive.

V and J are TRBV19 and TRBJ2-3; the match to TRBD2 covers 9 bases. The CDR3 has 15 amino acids. After removal of 6 bases from V and 2 bases from J, the junction contained 6 bases not matched to a gene. CDR1 LNHDA and CDR2 SQIVND come from the germline V gene (reference sequence). CDR3 nucleotides: TGTGCCAGTAGAACGAGCGGGGGGAACACAGATACGCAGTATTTT. Its translation: CASRTSGGNTDTQYF. The whole variable domain, filled in from reference TRBV19 and TRBJ2-3, reads DGGITQSPKYLFRKEGQNVTLSCEQNLNHDAMYWYRQDPGQGLRLIYYSQIVNDFQKGDIAEGYSVSREKKESFPLTVTSAQKNPTAFYLCASRTSGGNTDTQYFGPGTRLTVL.

This clone was detected only once. The chain uses TRBV2 and TRBJ1-6, with 9 bases aligning to TRBD1. The germline CDR1 and CDR2 sequences are SNHLY and FYNNEI. The J segment lost 4 bases and the V segment lost 6 bases, leaving 4 bases of the junction unmatched. The CDR3 spans 15 residues. The CDR3 sequence is CASRGGTGYNSPLHF. The CDR3 DNA follows: TGTGCCAGCAGGGGGGGGACAGGGTATAATTCACCCCTCCACTTT.

The genes are TRBV5-1 and TRBJ2-1, with D possibly being TRBD2 (5 bases). Germline V CDR1 and CDR2: SGHRS, YFSETQ. V was shortened by 3 bases and J by 0 bases, with 13 bases between the two germline ends. The CDR3 is made up of 16 amino acids. The CDR3 sequence is CASSSGGHRSYNEQFF. CDR3 nucleotide sequence: TGCGCCAGCAGCTCTGGAGGTCACCGCTCCTACAATGAGCAGTTCTTC. The entire variable domain, with the rest obtained from reference TRBV5-1 and TRBJ2-1, is as follows: KAGVTQTPRYLIKTRGQQVTLSCSPISGHRSVSWYQQTPGQGLQFLFEYFSETQRNKGNFPGRFSGRQFSNSRSEMNVSTLELGDSALYLCASSSGGHRSYNEQFFGPGTRLTVL.

In this sample, this clone turned up a few times. The chain joins TRBV28 to TRBJ2-7; maybe TRBD1 (6 bases). This CDR3 is 20 amino acids long. Germline V CDR1 and CDR2: MDHEN, SYDVKM. V dropped 3 bases and J dropped 2 bases, with 29 bases sitting between them. The CDR3 coding sequence is TGTGCCAGCAGTTTGACTCGCATAGAGCATATCGGACAGTGGACCTACGAGCAGTACTTC. Amino acid sequence: CASSLTRIEHIGQWTYEQYF.

The chain joins TRBV5-1 to TRBJ2-7, with TRBD2 matching over 8 bases. The CDR3 loop spans 14 amino acids. From germline, CDR1 is SGHRS and CDR2 YFSETQ. V lost 3 bases to trimming and J lost 6 bases; unmatched junction nucleotides: 8. In nucleotides, the CDR3 is TGCGCCAGCAGCTCCCGAGCGGGAGATGTCGAGCAGTACTTC. Translation: CASSSRAGDVEQYF.

The rearrangement joins TRBV7-7 to TRBJ1-3; D might be TRBD1 (6 bases). There are 17 residues in the CDR3. With 5 bases removed from V and 2 bases from J, the gap between germline ends came to 19 bases. CDR1 and CDR2 from the germline V gene are SSHAT and FNYEAQ (reference sequence). Written as DNA, the CDR3 is TGTGCCAGCAGCATGACAACGGGGGGGCAAGCTGGAAACACCATATATTTT. As protein: CASSMTTGGQAGNTIYF.

The chain uses TRBV19 and TRBJ1-5; D not resolved. The CDR3 has 13 amino acids. CDR1 and CDR2 from the germline V gene are LNHDA and SQIVND (reference sequence). Trimming shortened V by 3 bases and J by 5 bases, and 8 bases separated the two germline ends. DNA for the CDR3: TGTGCCAGTAGTATTCTCGGGGATCAGCCCCAGCATTTT. It codes for CASSILGDQPQHF.

DNA for the CDR3: TGTGCCAGCAGCTCATACGACAGGGGTGGCGAGACCCAGTACTTC. Its protein is CASSSYDRGGETQYF. The rearrangement uses TRBV7-2 and TRBJ2-5, with TRBD1 matching over 8 bases. This CDR3 comprises 15 residues. CDR1 is SGHTA and CDR2 is FQGNSA in the germline V gene. V dropped 4 bases and J dropped 5; count of bases not matched to a gene: 9.

This chain links TRBV2 with TRBJ2-5; 8 bases align to TRBD2. The CDR3 extends over 14 amino acids. Germline values: CDR1 SNHLY, CDR2 FYNNEI. Losses at the gene ends were 8 bases for V and 4 bases for J; bases not matched to a gene: 9. CDR3 sequence reads: CASGTAGGRETQYF. CDR3 DNA sequence: TGTGCCAGCGGCACCGCGGGGGGACGAGAGACCCAGTACTTC. Filled out from reference TRBV2 and TRBJ2-5, the complete variable domain reads EPEVTQTPSHQVTQMGQEVILRCVPISNHLYFYWYRQILGQKVEFLVSFYNNEISEKSEIFDDQFSVERPDGSNFTLKIRSTKLEDSAMYFCASGTAGGRETQYFGPGTRLLVL.

This sequence joins TRBV10-3 and TRBJ2-3; D gene unclear. From germline, CDR1 is ENHRY and CDR2 SYGVKD. V was shortened by 0 bases and J by 6 bases, with 7 bases between the two germline ends. The CDR3 spans 13 residues. The CDR3 DNA sequence: TGTGCCATCAGTGAGTCTGTGCGGGATACGCAGTATTTT. Protein product: CAISESVRDTQYF.

This clone was counted between two and nine times. This rearrangement joins TRBV7-2 to TRBJ2-1; 9 positions match TRBD2. Germline CDR1 and CDR2: SGHTA and FQGNSA. CDR3 length: 14 residues. Germline trimming cut 4 bases from V and 7 bases from J; bases unmatched to any gene: 5. The CDR3 nucleotides read TGTGCCAGCAGCTCTAGCGGGATGATTAATGAGCAGTTCTTC. The encoded protein is CASSSSGMINEQFF.